This is a list of T cell receptor beta chains from one sample in a study of CD8 T cells in ankylosing spondylitis. TCRdb re-derived calls from the 5' RACE reads in MiXCR, one entry per CDR3 protein. Of approximately 100,000 distinct CDR3 sequences listed, more than 20% are singletons. Sequences were obtained from synovial fluid, either unsorted or a sorted T cell fraction (not recorded which). These receptors all come from a male donor with ankylosing spondylitis. Both conserved end residues are part of each CDR3. A D gene is named only where the DNA matches it firmly. Only part of the rows carry a size: once, few, many, or a class if the clone is expanded.

TRBV2,-,-,TRBJ2-5,TGTGCCAGCAGTGAACGGGGGTCGGAGACCCAGTACTTC,CASSERGSETQYF
TRBV7-6,-,few,TRBJ1-6,TGTGCCAGCAGCCGAGGACGGGATAATTCACCCCTCCACTTT,CASSRGRDNSPLHF
TRBV12-3/TRBV12-4,TRBD2,few,TRBJ2-1,TGTGCCAGCAGGGCGGGGCGGGAGTCGTATGAGCAGTTCTTC,CASRAGRESYEQFF
TRBV7-8,-,few,TRBJ2-6,TGTGCCAGCAGCCGGACCTCTGGGGCCAACGTCCTGACTTTC,CASSRTSGANVLTF
TRBV12-3/TRBV12-4,TRBD2,few,TRBJ2-1,TGTGCCAGCAGTTTGGTCGGGAGGGCCGCTGAGCAGTTCTTC,CASSLVGRAAEQFF
TRBV15,TRBD1,few,TRBJ1-6,TGTGCCACCAGCGCAATGCGGACAGGGGGTAATTCACCCCTCCACTTT,CATSAMRTGGNSPLHF
TRBV6-1,-,-,TRBJ1-5,TGTGCCAGCAGGGGCTGGGGTCAGGACAGCAATCAGCCCCAGCATTTT,CASRGWGQDSNQPQHF
TRBV18,-,few,TRBJ2-5,TGTGCCAGCTCAACCCGGGACGCCCAAGAGACCCAGTACTTC,CASSTRDAQETQYF
TRBV7-8,TRBD1,few,TRBJ1-1,TGTGCCAGCAGCCTTAAACAGGGGGCAGGCACTGAAGCTTTCTTT,CASSLKQGAGTEAFF
TRBV30,-,-,TRBJ2-7,TGTGCCTGGAATGGCGGCTCCTACGAGCAGTACTTC,CAWNGGSYEQYF
TRBV7-2,-,-,TRBJ1-5,TGTGCCAGCAGCTCTGGCTTTCAGCCCCAGCATTTT,CASSSGFQPQHF
TRBV7-8,-,-,TRBJ2-2,TGTGCCAGCAGCCAAGAGGGGGAGTGGGTCGGGGAGCTGTTTTTT,CASSQEGEWVGELFF
TRBV28,-,few,TRBJ1-5,TGTGCCAGCAGATTGGTGGGGCAGAGCAATCAGCCCCAGCATTTT,CASRLVGQSNQPQHF
TRBV3-1,TRBD2,many,TRBJ2-3,TGTGCCAGCAGCCCTCGGGAGGTTGGTACGCAGTATTTT,CASSPREVGTQYF
TRBV28,-,-,TRBJ2-1,TGTGCCAGCACCTCAGGTCTAGCGTTGGACTATGAGCAGTTCTTC,CASTSGLALDYEQFF
TRBV24-1,-,-,TRBJ1-1,TGTGCCACCCGGGACCCGGGGACTGAAGCTTTCTTT,CATRDPGTEAFF
TRBV7-2,TRBD1,many,TRBJ1-2,TGTGCCAGCAGCCCCTGGACAGGGGAGTCTAGTGGCTACACCTTC,CASSPWTGESSGYTF
TRBV4-1,-,few,TRBJ1-6,TGCGCCAGCAGCCAAGATGATCGCCCAGGGTCGAGTTCACCCCTCCACTTT,CASSQDDRPGSSSPLHF
TRBV25-1,-,-,TRBJ2-5,TGTGCCAGCAGTGCACCCCGACTAGGCGGGGAGACCCAGTACTTC,CASSAPRLGGETQYF
TRBV11-2,TRBD2,-,TRBJ2-7,TGTGCCAGCAGCTTAGAAGGGACTAGCGTGTACGAGCAGTACTTC,CASSLEGTSVYEQYF
TRBV7-2,TRBD1,-,TRBJ1-2,TGTGCCAGCAGCTTACGGGACAGGGTCGTCTATGGCTACACCTTC,CASSLRDRVVYGYTF
TRBV27,-,few,TRBJ1-1,TGTGCCAGCCGCACGGGATTAGGGGGGACTGAAGCTTTCTTT,CASRTGLGGTEAFF
TRBV12-3/TRBV12-4,-,few,TRBJ2-1,TGTGCCAGCAGTTCCTCGGTGGGCGAGAATGAGCAGTTCTTC,CASSSSVGENEQFF
TRBV11-2,-,-,TRBJ2-1,TGTGCCAGCAGTTTCACCGGGACTGGATACAATGAGCAGTTCTTC,CASSFTGTGYNEQFF
TRBV11-2,TRBD2,-,TRBJ2-3,TGTGCCAGCAGAACATTAGCGGGAGGGCCGAGTACGCAGTATTTT,CASRTLAGGPSTQYF
TRBV9,-,-,TRBJ2-4,TGTGCCAGCAGCGTAGGGAGGGGGGTCAAAAACATTCAGTACTTC,CASSVGRGVKNIQYF
TRBV21-1,-,-,TRBJ2-1,TGTGCCAGCAGCAAAGCGGGACAGGGAAAGTTCTTC,CASSKAGQGKFF
TRBV6-1,-,-,TRBJ2-7,TGTGCCAGCAACAACGGGCCTCCACCCAACTCCTACGAGCAGTACTTC,CASNNGPPPNSYEQYF
TRBV19,TRBD1,-,TRBJ2-2,TGTGCCAGTAAGGGACAGGGACTCGTCGGGGAGCTGTTTTTT,CASKGQGLVGELFF
TRBV11-2,-,few,TRBJ2-1,TGTGCCAGCAGCTTAGTGCAGGGGTTTATTCATGATGAGCAGTTCTTC,CASSLVQGFIHDEQFF
TRBV7-8,TRBD1,many,TRBJ2-1,TGTGCCAGCAGCCTAAACAGGGGAAATGAGCAGTTCTTC,CASSLNRGNEQFF
TRBV5-6,-,-,TRBJ2-4,TGTGCCAGCAGCTTGATAGCCAAAAACATTCAGTACTTC,CASSLIAKNIQYF
TRBV7-2,TRBD1,-,TRBJ2-1,TGTGCCAGCACCAGGAACAGGGGCAATGAGCAGTTCTTC,CASTRNRGNEQFF
TRBV20-1,-,few,TRBJ2-7,TGCAGTGCTACGCGGACTACCTACGAGCAGTACTTC,CSATRTTYEQYF
TRBV12-3/TRBV12-4,TRBD1,-,TRBJ1-2,TGTGCCAGCAGTGCAAAGGGACAGTTTGGTGGCTACACCTTC,CASSAKGQFGGYTF
TRBV3-1,-,few,TRBJ2-5,TGTGCCAGCAGCCAATCTAGAGAGACCCAGTACTTC,CASSQSRETQYF
TRBV3-1,-,few,TRBJ1-5,TGTGCCAGCAGCCAAGACGAGAGACGACCCCAGCATTTT,CASSQDERRPQHF
TRBV18,-,-,TRBJ2-1,TGTGCCAGCTCACCACCTGTAGCGAATAATGAGCAGTTCTTC,CASSPPVANNEQFF
TRBV30,-,-,TRBJ1-1,TGTGCCTGGACCGGACAGTTCATGAACACTGAAGCTTTCTTT,CAWTGQFMNTEAFF
TRBV5-6,TRBD1,-,TRBJ2-3,TGTGCCAGCAGCCTAAGGACAGGGCGCTCTTCTCTAGCGACCACAGATACGCAGTATTTT,CASSLRTGRSSLATTDTQYF
TRBV2,-,-,TRBJ2-1,TGTGCCAGCAAATCGAGCGGGCATGAGCAGTTCTTC,CASKSSGHEQFF
TRBV7-8,-,-,TRBJ1-3,TGTGCCAGCAGCTTCGGACGGTCCGTCTCTGGAAACACCATATATTTT,CASSFGRSVSGNTIYF
TRBV7-2,-,-,TRBJ2-1,TGTGCCAGCAGCTTAGACGGACTGGAGCAGTTCTTC,CASSLDGLEQFF
TRBV12-3/TRBV12-4,-,few,TRBJ2-1,TGTGCCAGCAGTTGGGGCCCTGGGGGTAATGAGCAGTTCTTC,CASSWGPGGNEQFF